This T cell receptor beta chain was sequenced during a study of immune characterization of retroperitoneal liposarcoma. With 7 bases removed from V and 10 bases from J, the gap between germline ends came to 23 bases. Germline CDR1 reads MNHNS; CDR2 reads SASEGT. The CDR3 has 15 amino acids. TCRdb reprocessed the PCR reads with MiXCR, giving one entry per CDR3 protein. The table includes under 15,000 distinct CDR3 sequences, approximately 50% detected once. Relative to its sample, this clonotype is medium-sized (0.01 to 0.1%). The sample was tumor tissue. This chain links TRBV6-1 with TRBJ2-1; TRBD1 is a possible D gene (6 bases). The sequence came from a female donor with retroperitoneal liposarcoma. CDR3 bases: TGTGCCAGCAAACTCCTTGGACAGAGAGACTACGAGCAGTTCTTC. Translating gives CASKLLGQRDYEQFF.